The 10 T cell receptor beta chains below were found in one sample sequenced in a study of tumor and adjacent non-tumor tissue in lung cancer. A modified ARM-PCR protocol with three rounds of nested PCR amplified TCRbeta. In TCRdb, the multiplex PCR reads were re-called with MiXCR into one record per CDR3 protein. Of 80,000 to 130,000 distinct CDR3 sequences listed, roughly two thirds are singletons. This sample's RNA came from whole unsorted tissue. This non-tumor lung sample came from over 3 cm beyond the tumor edge. Sequencing input: distant non-tumor lung tissue. These TCRs come from a man aged 30 to 39 with non-small cell lung cancer.

Of note for this clonotype: A much larger clone lies one base from this, so it may be a read error. The chain employs TRBV4-1 and TRBJ1-6; D unresolved. This CDR3 region has 14 residues. From germline, CDR1 is MGHRA and CDR2 YSYEKL. With 4 bases removed from V and 11 bases from J, the gap between germline ends came to 15 bases. The CDR3: CASSLDGTNPPLHF. In nucleotides, the CDR3 is TGCGCCAGCAGCCTGGACGGTACCAATCCACCCCTCCACTTT.

Regarding this clonotype: Its ends do not fully match the called genes, so a read error is possible. The chain couples TRBV24-1 to TRBJ2-2, with a possible D match to TRBD1 (6 bases). CDR1 and CDR2 (germline): KGHDR, SFDVKD. The CDR3 sequence is 16 residues long. The CDR3 region is CATSESGDIASGELFF. The CDR3, as DNA: TGTGCCACCAGTGAGTCAGGGGACATCGCTTCCGGGGAGTTGTTTTTT.

Concerning this clonotype: At one of its ends the junction is not consistent with the germline gene, which may arise from a read error. The DNA of the CDR3 is TGCAGTGCTAGGGGACAAGAAGAGACCCACTACTTC. As protein: CSARGQEETHYF. The chain uses TRBV20-1 and TRBJ2-5; D is perhaps TRBD1 (6 bases). CDR1 and CDR2 from the germline V gene are DFQATT and SNEGSKA (reference sequence). CDR3 length: 12 amino acids.

This clonotype was detected only a few times. The chain is built from TRBV24-1 and TRBJ2-3; TRBD1 agrees at 7 bases. The CDR3 has 12 amino acids. V lost 4 bases and J lost 6; bases outside the gene matches: 0. The V gene's germline CDR1 is KGHDR and CDR2 SFDVKD. This CDR3 reads CATSETGDTQYF. The CDR3 DNA follows: TGTGCCACCAGTGAGACAGGGGATACGCAGTATTTT.

As for this clonotype: A much larger clone sits a single nucleotide away, making a read error possible. The rearrangement joins TRBV12-3 or TRBV12-4 to TRBJ1-3; no clear D. The CDR3 is 15 residues long. For the CDR3, the DNA is TGTGTCAGCAGCTCCCTGGCGGGAGCTGGAAACACCATATATTTT. Its protein is CVSSSLAGAGNTIYF.

This clonotype was seen more than once but under ten times. A single base separates this from a much larger clone, so it may be a read error. The chain is built from TRBV20-1 and TRBJ1-5; the D gene is possibly TRBD1 (5 bases). Deletions cut 6 bases from V and 3 bases from J, with 9 bases between. CDR1 DFQATT and CDR2 SNEGSKA come from the germline V gene (reference sequence). This CDR3 is 12 amino acids long. Written as DNA, the CDR3 is TGCAGTGCCACAGGAACCAATCAGCCCCAGCATTTT. This encodes CSATGTNQPQHF.

A note on this clonotype: At one of its ends the junction is not consistent with the germline gene, which may arise from a read error. The rearrangement links TRBV5-5 to TRBJ1-1; no reliable D call. Germline assignment: CDR1 SGHKS and CDR2 YYEKEE (reference sequence). The CDR3 sequence is 15 residues long. The CDR3 nucleotides are TGTGCCAGTAGTCTGGGAGGATTTGAACTCACTGAAGTTTTCTTT. Residues: CASSLGGFELTEVFF.

About this clonotype itself: Since a much larger clone is just one base distant, this may be a read error. The chain recombines TRBV5-6 with TRBJ2-2; D might be TRBD1 or TRBD2, each matching 6 bases. Per the germline V gene, CDR1 is SGHDT and CDR2 is YYEEEE. The CDR3 spans 15 residues. CDR3 sequence (DNA): TGTGCCGGCAGCTTGGCGGGACAACTCACCGGGGAGCTGTTTTTT. This gives the protein CAGSLAGQLTGELFF.

For this clonotype: Sequence at one end of the junction differs from germline and may be a read error. This rearrangement joins TRBV5-4 to TRBJ2-3, with D tentatively TRBD2 (5 bases). The CDR3 consists of 13 residues. Germline assignment: CDR1 SGHNT and CDR2 YYREEE (reference sequence). CDR3 loop: CASSPEGGDMQCF. In nucleotides, the CDR3 is TGTGCCAGCAGCCCCGAAGGAGGAGATATGCAGTGTTTT.

For this clonotype: Relative to the germline gene, one junction end is altered; a read error may explain this. The rearrangement links TRBV29-1 to TRBJ2-1; possible D gene TRBD2, 5 bases. The CDR3 is 10 residues long. The germline V gene encodes CDR1 SQVTM and CDR2 ANQGSEA. The CDR3 DNA follows: TGTAGCGTTGAGCAGCATGAGGAGTTCTTC. Residues: CSVEQHEEFF.